This T cell receptor (beta chain) was retrieved from a study of T cell responses to AZD1222 COVID-19 vaccine. This clone was detected once. Its antigen remains unidentified. The study's findings and limits: There were repertoire samples only from the period after the peak T cell response. Increases in Spike-specific TCR breadth and depth were seen after two AZD1222 doses. Among vaccine-associated CD4 TCRs, coverage spanned spike, with dominance at 160-218 and 743-854. Possibly, clonal diversity was underestimated; donors were largely white British and included more females.

Sequencing was performed with immunoSEQ multiplex PCR; in TCRdb, only in-frame clones are kept and a portion is missing. The data show around 110,000 clones, with roughly 87% seen just once and around 7.5% held by the top ten. The CDR3 runs to 14 residues. V shed 5 bases, J shed 4 bases, and the junction held 7 bases outside the gene matches. The germline V gene encodes CDR1 LNHNV and CDR2 YYDKDF (reference sequence). The chain joins TRBV15 to TRBJ1-2, with 7 bases fitting TRBD1. The material sequenced was peripheral blood, taken on day 0 of AZD1222 vaccination. This TCR was recovered from an adult in good health. In nucleotides, the CDR3 is TGTGCCACCAGCGGGCCCCAGGGGGGCTATGGCTACACCTTC. This translates into CATSGPQGGYGYTF.